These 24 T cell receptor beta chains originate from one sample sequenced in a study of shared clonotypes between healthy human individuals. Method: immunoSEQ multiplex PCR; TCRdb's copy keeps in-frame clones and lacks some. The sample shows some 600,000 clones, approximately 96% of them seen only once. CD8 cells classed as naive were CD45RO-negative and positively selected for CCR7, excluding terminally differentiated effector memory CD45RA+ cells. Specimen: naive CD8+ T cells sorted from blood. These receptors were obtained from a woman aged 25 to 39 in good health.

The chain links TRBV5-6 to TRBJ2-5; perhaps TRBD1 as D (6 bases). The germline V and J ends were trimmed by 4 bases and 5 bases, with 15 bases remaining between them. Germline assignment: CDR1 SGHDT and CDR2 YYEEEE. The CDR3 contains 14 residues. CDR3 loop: CASSGGPARETQYF. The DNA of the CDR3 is TGTGCCAGCAGCGGGGGCCCCGCCAGGGAGACCCAGTACTTC.

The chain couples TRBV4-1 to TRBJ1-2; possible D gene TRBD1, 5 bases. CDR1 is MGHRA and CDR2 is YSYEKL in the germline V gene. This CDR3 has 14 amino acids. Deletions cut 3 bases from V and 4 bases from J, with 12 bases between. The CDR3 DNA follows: TGCGCCAGCAGCCAGCACGACAGAATCTATGGCTACACCTTC. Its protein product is CASSQHDRIYGYTF.

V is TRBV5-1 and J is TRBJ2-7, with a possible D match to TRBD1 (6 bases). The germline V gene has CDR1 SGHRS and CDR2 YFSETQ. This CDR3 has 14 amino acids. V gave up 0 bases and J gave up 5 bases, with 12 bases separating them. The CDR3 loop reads CASSLVGRGDEQYF. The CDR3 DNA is TGCGCCAGCAGCTTGGTAGGCAGGGGTGACGAGCAGTACTTC. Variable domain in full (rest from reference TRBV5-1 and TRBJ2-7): KAGVTQTPRYLIKTRGQQVTLSCSPISGHRSVSWYQQTPGQGLQFLFEYFSETQRNKGNFPGRFSGRQFSNSRSEMNVSTLELGDSALYLCASSLVGRGDEQYFGPGTRLTVT.

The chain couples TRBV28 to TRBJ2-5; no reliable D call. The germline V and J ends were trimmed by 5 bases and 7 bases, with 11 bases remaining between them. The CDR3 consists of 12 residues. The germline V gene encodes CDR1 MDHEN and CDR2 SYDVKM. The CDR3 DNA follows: TGTGCCAGCAGTATAACCCTGGGGACCCAGTACTTC. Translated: CASSITLGTQYF.

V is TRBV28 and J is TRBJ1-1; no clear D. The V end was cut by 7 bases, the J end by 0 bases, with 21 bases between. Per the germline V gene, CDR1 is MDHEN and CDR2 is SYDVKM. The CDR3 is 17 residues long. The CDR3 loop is CASTPRLGGLVNTEAFF. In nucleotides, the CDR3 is TGTGCCAGCACACCTCGTTTGGGCGGACTGGTGAACACTGAAGCTTTCTTT.

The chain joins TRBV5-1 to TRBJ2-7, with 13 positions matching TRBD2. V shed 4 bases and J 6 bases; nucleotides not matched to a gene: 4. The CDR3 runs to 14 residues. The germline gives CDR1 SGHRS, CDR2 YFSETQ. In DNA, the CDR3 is TGCGCCAGCAGCCCCTGGACTAGCGGGGGCGAGCAGTACTTC. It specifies CASSPWTSGGEQYF.

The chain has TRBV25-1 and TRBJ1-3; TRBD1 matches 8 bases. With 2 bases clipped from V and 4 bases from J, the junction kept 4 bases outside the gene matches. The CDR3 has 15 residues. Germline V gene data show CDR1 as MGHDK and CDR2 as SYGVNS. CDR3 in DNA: TGTGCCAGCAGTGAACAGGGGGCTCTGGGAAACACCATATATTTT. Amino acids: CASSEQGALGNTIYF.

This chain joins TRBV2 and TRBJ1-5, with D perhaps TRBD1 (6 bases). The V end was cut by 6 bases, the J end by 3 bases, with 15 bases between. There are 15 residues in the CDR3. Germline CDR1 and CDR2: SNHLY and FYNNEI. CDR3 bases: TGTGCCAGCAGCCTAGGACAGACAATCAATCAGCCCCAGCATTTT. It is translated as CASSLGQTINQPQHF.

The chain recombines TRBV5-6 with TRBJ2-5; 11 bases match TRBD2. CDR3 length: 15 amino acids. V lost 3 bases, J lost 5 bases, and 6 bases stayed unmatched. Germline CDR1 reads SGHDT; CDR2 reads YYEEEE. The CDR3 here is CASSWMTSGKETQYF. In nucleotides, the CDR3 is TGTGCCAGCAGCTGGATGACTAGCGGGAAGGAGACCCAGTACTTC.

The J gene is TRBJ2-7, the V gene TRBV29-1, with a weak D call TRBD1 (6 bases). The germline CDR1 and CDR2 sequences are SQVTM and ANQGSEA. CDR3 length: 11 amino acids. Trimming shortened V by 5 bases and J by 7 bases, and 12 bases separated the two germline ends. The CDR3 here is CSVRDIQEQYF. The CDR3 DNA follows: TGCAGCGTTAGGGACATTCAGGAGCAGTACTTC.

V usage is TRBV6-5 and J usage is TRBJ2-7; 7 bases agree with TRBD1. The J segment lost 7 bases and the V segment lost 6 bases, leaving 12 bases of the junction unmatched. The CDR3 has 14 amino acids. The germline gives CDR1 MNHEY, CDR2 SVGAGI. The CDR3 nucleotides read TGTGCCAGCAGCCCCCCGGGGACAGTCAGTGAGCAGTACTTC. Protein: CASSPPGTVSEQYF.

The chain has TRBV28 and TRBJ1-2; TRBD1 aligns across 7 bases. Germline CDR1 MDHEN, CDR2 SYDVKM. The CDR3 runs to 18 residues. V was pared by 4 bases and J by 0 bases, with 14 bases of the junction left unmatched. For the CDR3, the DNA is TGTGCCAGCAGTTCACCCTCCCGGACAGGACCCACTAACTATGGCTACACCTTC. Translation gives CASSSPSRTGPTNYGYTF.

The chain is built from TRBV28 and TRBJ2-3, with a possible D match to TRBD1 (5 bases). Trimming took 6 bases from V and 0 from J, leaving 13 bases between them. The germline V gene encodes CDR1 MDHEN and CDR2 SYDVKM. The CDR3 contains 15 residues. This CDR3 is CASRHRSSSTDTQYF. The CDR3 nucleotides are TGTGCCAGCAGGCACAGGTCTTCTAGCACAGATACGCAGTATTTT.

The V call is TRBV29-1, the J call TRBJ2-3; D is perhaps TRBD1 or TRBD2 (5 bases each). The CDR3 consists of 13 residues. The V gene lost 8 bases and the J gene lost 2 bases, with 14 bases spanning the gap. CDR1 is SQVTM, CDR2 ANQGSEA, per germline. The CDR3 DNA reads TGCAGCACTCCGGGGCGCCTCACAGATACGCAGTATTTT. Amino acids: CSTPGRLTDTQYF.

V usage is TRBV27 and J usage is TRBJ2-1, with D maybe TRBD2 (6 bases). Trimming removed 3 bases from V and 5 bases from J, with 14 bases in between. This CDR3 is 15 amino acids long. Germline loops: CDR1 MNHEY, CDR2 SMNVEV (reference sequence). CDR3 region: CASSLELAPHNEQFF. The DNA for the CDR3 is TGTGCCAGCAGTTTGGAGCTAGCGCCCCACAATGAGCAGTTCTTC.

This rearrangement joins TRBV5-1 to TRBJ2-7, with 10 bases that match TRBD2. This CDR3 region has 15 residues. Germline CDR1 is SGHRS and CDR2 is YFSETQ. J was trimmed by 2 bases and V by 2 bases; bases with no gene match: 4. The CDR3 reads CASSFTSGITYEQYF. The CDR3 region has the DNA TGCGCCAGCAGCTTTACTAGCGGGATTACCTACGAGCAGTACTTC.

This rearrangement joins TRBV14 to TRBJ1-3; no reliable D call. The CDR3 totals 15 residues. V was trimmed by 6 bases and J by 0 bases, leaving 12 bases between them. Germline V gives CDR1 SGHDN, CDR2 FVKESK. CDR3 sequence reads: CASSRGGNSGNTIYF. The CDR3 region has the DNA TGTGCCAGCAGTCGGGGAGGGAACTCTGGAAACACCATATATTTT.

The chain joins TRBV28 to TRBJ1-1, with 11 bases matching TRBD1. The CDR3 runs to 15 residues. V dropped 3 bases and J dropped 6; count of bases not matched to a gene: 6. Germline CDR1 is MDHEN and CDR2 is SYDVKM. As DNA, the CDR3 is TGTGCCAGCAGTTTCTTCCGGGACAGGGGGGCTGAAGCTTTCTTT. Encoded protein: CASSFFRDRGAEAFF.

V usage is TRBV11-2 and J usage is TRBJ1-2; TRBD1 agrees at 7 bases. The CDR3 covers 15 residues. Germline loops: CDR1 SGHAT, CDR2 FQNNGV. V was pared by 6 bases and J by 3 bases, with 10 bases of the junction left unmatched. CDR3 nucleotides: TGTGCCAGCAGGCATGGGGGGACAGAATACTATGGCTACACCTTC. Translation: CASRHGGTEYYGYTF.

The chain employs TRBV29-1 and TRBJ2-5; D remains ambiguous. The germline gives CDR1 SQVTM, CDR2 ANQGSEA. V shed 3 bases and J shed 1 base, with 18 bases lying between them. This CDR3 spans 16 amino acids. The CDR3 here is CSVEPRTMLPQETQYF. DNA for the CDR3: TGCAGCGTTGAGCCACGAACCATGCTGCCCCAAGAGACCCAGTACTTC.

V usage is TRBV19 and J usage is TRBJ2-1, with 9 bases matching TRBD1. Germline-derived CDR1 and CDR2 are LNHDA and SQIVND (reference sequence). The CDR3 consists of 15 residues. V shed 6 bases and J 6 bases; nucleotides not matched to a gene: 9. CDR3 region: CASSLQDRGFNEQFF. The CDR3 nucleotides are TGTGCCAGTAGCCTTCAGGACAGGGGTTTCAATGAGCAGTTCTTC. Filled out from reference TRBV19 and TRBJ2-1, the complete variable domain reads DGGITQSPKYLFRKEGQNVTLSCEQNLNHDAMYWYRQDPGQGLRLIYYSQIVNDFQKGDIAEGYSVSREKKESFPLTVTSAQKNPTAFYLCASSLQDRGFNEQFFGPGTRLTVL.

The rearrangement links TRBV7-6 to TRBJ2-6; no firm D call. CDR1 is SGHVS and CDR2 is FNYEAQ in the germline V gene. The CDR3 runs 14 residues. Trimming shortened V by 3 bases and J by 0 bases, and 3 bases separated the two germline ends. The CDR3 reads CASSFSSGANVLTF. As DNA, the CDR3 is TGTGCCAGCAGCTTTTCCTCTGGGGCCAACGTCCTGACTTTC.

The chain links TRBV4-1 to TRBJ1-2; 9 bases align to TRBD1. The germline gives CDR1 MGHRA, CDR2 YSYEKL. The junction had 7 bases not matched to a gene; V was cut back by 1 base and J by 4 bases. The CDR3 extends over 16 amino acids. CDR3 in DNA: TGCGCCAGCAGCCAAGGGACCGGGACAGGGTTCTATGGCTACACCTTC. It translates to CASSQGTGTGFYGYTF.

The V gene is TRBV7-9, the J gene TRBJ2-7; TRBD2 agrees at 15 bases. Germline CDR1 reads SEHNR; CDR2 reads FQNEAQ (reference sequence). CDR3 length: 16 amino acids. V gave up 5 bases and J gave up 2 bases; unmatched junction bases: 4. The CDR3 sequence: CASSLGLAGGPYEQYF. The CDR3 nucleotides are TGTGCCAGCAGCCTGGGACTAGCGGGAGGCCCCTACGAGCAGTACTTC.